These 20 T cell receptor beta chains were sequenced from one sample in a study of shared clonotypes between healthy human individuals (dated by TCRdb to about 2020). Library preparation used the immunoSEQ multiplex PCR assay. The immuneACCESS repertoire file appears here via TCRdb, limited to in-frame rearrangements. These files lack a portion of the clones; in checked studies, under half of the deficit traces to unresolved V genes, and the cause of the others is not known. Across this sample there are some 500,000 clones, with around 80% seen only once. The ten biggest clones cover 9.5% to 15% of the sample. Material for sequencing was PBMCs. All receptors derive from a woman between 40 and 55 years old in good health. Some clones in this sample may be carry-over from other donors' samples.

The rearrangement joins TRBV19 to TRBJ2-7; D unresolved. The CDR3 contains 14 residues. Germline CDR1 is LNHDA and CDR2 is SQIVND (reference sequence). V lost 5 bases, J lost 3 bases, and 14 bases lay in between. The CDR3 nucleotides are TGTGCCAGTAGTGCTCGGACGGCCGACTACGAGCAGTACTTC. Encoded protein: CASSARTADYEQYF.

This sequence joins TRBV28 and TRBJ2-7; 9 bases agree with TRBD1. This CDR3 is 16 amino acids long. V trimming: 2 bases; J trimming: 5 bases; junction bases outside the gene matches: 10. Per the germline V gene, CDR1 is MDHEN and CDR2 is SYDVKM. CDR3 sequence reads: CASSLPDGQGLNEQYF. CDR3 sequence (DNA): TGTGCCAGCAGTTTACCTGACGGACAGGGGTTGAACGAGCAGTACTTC.

The CDR3 here is CASSSRTGTRYGYTF. CDR3 bases: TGTGCCAGCAGCTCCAGGACAGGGACTCGGTATGGCTACACCTTC. The V gene is TRBV7-2, the J gene TRBJ1-2; 8 bases map to TRBD1. Germline V gene lookup returns CDR1 SGHTA and CDR2 FQGNSA. This CDR3 region has 15 residues. Losses at the gene ends were 4 bases for V and 5 bases for J; bases not matched to a gene: 9. The whole variable domain, remainder taken from reference TRBV7-2 and TRBJ1-2, is GAGVSQSPSNKVTEKGKDVELRCDPISGHTALYWYRQSLGQGLEFLIYFQGNSAPDKSGLPSDRFSAERTGGSVSTLTIQRTQQEDSAVYLCASSSRTGTRYGYTFGSGTRLTVV.

The genes are TRBV20-1 and TRBJ1-4, with 7 bases identical to TRBD1. Germline CDR1 is DFQATT and CDR2 is SNEGSKA (reference sequence). Losses at the gene ends were 2 bases for V and 16 bases for J; bases not matched to a gene: 7. The CDR3 loop spans 11 amino acids. The DNA of the CDR3 is TGCAGTGCTAGACCGGGACAGCTAGCGTTTTTT. Its protein product is CSARPGQLAFF.

V is TRBV5-4 and J is TRBJ2-3; 9 nucleotides align to TRBD1. CDR1 and CDR2 from the germline V gene are SGHNT and YYREEE (reference sequence). Germline trimming cut 1 base from V and 7 bases from J; bases unmatched to any gene: 7. The CDR3 totals 15 residues. CDR3 loop: CASSLRDREVNTQYF. For the CDR3, the DNA is TGTGCCAGCAGCTTGCGGGACAGGGAAGTGAATACGCAGTATTTT.

The chain employs TRBV10-2 and TRBJ1-2; D is ambiguous. With 0 bases removed from V and 4 bases from J, the gap between germline ends came to 9 bases. This CDR3 comprises 14 residues. Germline V CDR1 and CDR2: WSHSY, SAAADI. CDR3 nucleotide sequence: TGCGCCAGCAGTGAGTCGGGGAGATTCTATGGCTACACCTTC. Its protein is CASSESGRFYGYTF.

This clone was counted once. This chain connects TRBV23-1 to TRBJ2-1, with D possibly matching TRBD1 (6 bases). TRBV23-1 is an open reading frame whose function is uncertain. There are 13 residues in the CDR3. V lost 10 bases and J lost 3, with 13 bases in between. The CDR3 region is CAKNDRYYNEQFF. As DNA, the CDR3 is TGCGCCAAAAATGACAGGTACTACAATGAGCAGTTCTTC.

The rearrangement joins TRBV5-6 to TRBJ1-4; TRBD1 is a possible D gene (5 bases). CDR1 SGHDT and CDR2 YYEEEE come from the germline V gene. V was cut by 1 base and J by 3 bases, with 13 bases left in between. CDR3 length: 16 amino acids. The CDR3 DNA sequence: TGTGCCAGCAGCTTGCAAGGGGCCGGGGCTAATGAAAAACTGTTTTTT. Protein product: CASSLQGAGANEKLFF.

This clone was counted ten times or more. The CDR3 nucleotides are TGTGCCAGCAGGGATCAGGTAGGGCCCCAGCATTTT. This translates into CASRDQVGPQHF. This chain links TRBV28 with TRBJ1-5; D unresolved. The CDR3 runs to 12 residues. V lost 6 bases and J 9 bases, leaving 12 bases between the germline ends. The germline V gene has CDR1 MDHEN and CDR2 SYDVKM.

The chain has TRBV7-2 and TRBJ2-2, with TRBD2 matching 11 bases. The CDR3 has 16 residues. Germline V gene sequence: CDR1 SGHTA, CDR2 FQGNSA. Germline trimming cut 5 bases from V and 2 bases from J; bases unmatched to any gene: 4. The CDR3 loop reads CASSLGTSGNTGELFF. DNA of the CDR3: TGTGCCAGCAGCCTGGGGACTAGCGGAAACACCGGGGAGCTGTTTTTT.

This chain links TRBV7-9 with TRBJ1-2; D not certain. The CDR3 extends over 15 amino acids. Trimming left V 5 bases short and J 5 bases short, with 18 bases between. CDR1 and CDR2 (germline): SEHNR, FQNEAQ (reference sequence). CDR3 DNA: TGTGCCAGCAGCGACGACGGTGGGTCGGGGTATGGCTACACCTTC. It encodes CASSDDGGSGYGYTF.

The V call is TRBV2, the J call TRBJ2-3, with D perhaps TRBD2 (6 bases). V lost 4 bases and J lost 0, with 17 bases in between. Looked up from germline, CDR1 is SNHLY and CDR2 is FYNNEI. The CDR3 loop spans 17 amino acids. CDR3 bases: TGTGCCAGCAGTGTAAGACGCGGGATTACTAGCACAGATACGCAGTATTTT. It yields the protein CASSVRRGITSTDTQYF.

The V call is TRBV10-3, the J call TRBJ2-3; 12 positions agree with TRBD1. J was trimmed by 3 bases and V by 7 bases; bases with no gene match: 5. Germline values: CDR1 ENHRY, CDR2 SYGVKD. The CDR3 spans 15 residues. CDR3 region: CAIMRDRGRTDTQYF. The CDR3 DNA sequence: TGTGCCATCATGAGGGACAGGGGGCGGACAGATACGCAGTATTTT.

This sequence joins TRBV14 and TRBJ2-2; D perhaps matches TRBD1 (5 bases). Germline CDR1 is SGHDN and CDR2 is FVKESK. Trimming pared 1 base from V and 4 bases from J, leaving 7 bases between. The CDR3 runs 14 residues. The CDR3 region is CASSQVRGTGELFF. The CDR3 DNA reads TGTGCCAGCAGCCAAGTAAGGGGCACCGGGGAGCTGTTTTTT.

The rearrangement joins TRBV29-1 to TRBJ2-2; 10 bases line up with TRBD2. The CDR3 spans 13 residues. Losses at the gene ends were 5 bases for V and 5 bases for J; bases not matched to a gene: 2. Germline CDR1 SQVTM, CDR2 ANQGSEA. The CDR3 DNA sequence: TGCAGCGTTCTAGCGGGAGTTACCGGGGAGCTGTTTTTT. Translated, it gives CSVLAGVTGELFF.

The chain joins TRBV2 to TRBJ1-5; D ambiguous. V shed 8 bases and J shed 0 bases, with 11 bases lying between them. CDR3 length: 14 residues. Germline CDR1 and CDR2: SNHLY and FYNNEI. CDR3 amino acids: CASRGGSSNQPQHF. The DNA for the CDR3 is TGTGCCAGCCGGGGTGGAAGTAGCAATCAGCCCCAGCATTTT.

The chain uses TRBV7-2 and TRBJ1-5; D is undetermined. The CDR3 consists of 15 residues. CDR1 and CDR2 (germline): SGHTA, FQGNSA. Between the trimmed V and J ends, which lost 1 base and 7 bases, there was a span of 14 bases. The CDR3 sequence: CASSLGSSGYQPQHF. CDR3 DNA sequence: TGTGCCAGCAGCTTAGGATCGTCGGGTTACCAGCCCCAGCATTTT.

The V gene is TRBV5-4, the J gene TRBJ1-1, with 9 positions matching TRBD1. This CDR3 spans 14 amino acids. Trimming at V came to 4 bases and at J to 5 bases, leaving 6 bases not matched to a gene. Per the germline V gene, CDR1 is SGHNT and CDR2 is YYREEE (reference sequence). CDR3 region: CASSTGQGQTEAFF. CDR3 coding DNA: TGTGCCAGCAGCACGGGACAGGGCCAGACTGAAGCTTTCTTT.

CDR3 DNA sequence: TGTGCCAGCAGCCACGGGACACAGAACACTGAAGCTTTCTTT. Its translation: CASSHGTQNTEAFF. The chain combines TRBV7-9 with TRBJ1-1; D may be TRBD1 (6 bases). Germline V CDR1 and CDR2: SEHNR, FQNEAQ (reference sequence). The CDR3 covers 14 residues. Trimming cost V 5 bases and J 1 base, with 11 bases left between them. Variable domain in full (rest from reference TRBV7-9 and TRBJ1-1): DTGVSQNPRHKITKRGQNVTFRCDPISEHNRLYWYRQTLGQGPEFLTYFQNEAQLEKSRLLSDRFSAERPKGSFSTLEIQRTEQGDSAMYLCASSHGTQNTEAFFGQGTRLTVV.

This clone was seen just once. The chain has TRBV11-2 and TRBJ2-7, with D possibly being TRBD1 or TRBD2 (5 bases each). The CDR3 is made up of 13 amino acids. The germline CDR1 and CDR2 sequences are SGHAT and FQNNGV. Trimming took off 0 bases at V and 8 bases at J, with 11 bases between the two ends. The CDR3 region is CASSLDLGRKQYF. The CDR3 DNA sequence: TGTGCCAGCAGCTTAGATCTGGGACGGAAGCAGTACTTC. Full variable domain (outside the CDR3, taken from reference TRBV11-2 and TRBJ2-7): EAGVAQSPRYKIIEKRQSVAFWCNPISGHATLYWYQQILGQGPKLLIQFQNNGVVDDSQLPKDRFSAERLKGVDSTLKIQPAKLEDSAVYLCASSLDLGRKQYFGPGTRLTVT.